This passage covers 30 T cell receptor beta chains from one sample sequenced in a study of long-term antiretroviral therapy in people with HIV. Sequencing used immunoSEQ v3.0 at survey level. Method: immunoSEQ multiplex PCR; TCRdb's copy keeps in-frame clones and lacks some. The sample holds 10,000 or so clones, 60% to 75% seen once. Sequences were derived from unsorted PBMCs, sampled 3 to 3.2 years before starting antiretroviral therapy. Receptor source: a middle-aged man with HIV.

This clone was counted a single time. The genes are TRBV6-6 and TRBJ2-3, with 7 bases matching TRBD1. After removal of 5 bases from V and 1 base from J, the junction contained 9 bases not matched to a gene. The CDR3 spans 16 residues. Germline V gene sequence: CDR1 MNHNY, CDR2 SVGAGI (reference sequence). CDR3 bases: TGTGCCAGCAGTCCCAGGACAGGAGTGGGCACAGATACGCAGTATTTT. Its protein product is CASSPRTGVGTDTQYF.

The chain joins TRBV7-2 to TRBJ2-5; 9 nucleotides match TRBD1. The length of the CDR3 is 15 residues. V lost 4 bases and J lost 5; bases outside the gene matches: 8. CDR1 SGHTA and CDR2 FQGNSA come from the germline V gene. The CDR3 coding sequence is TGTGCCAGCAGCTCGGACAGGGGTAGTGCCGAGACCCAGTACTTC. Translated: CASSSDRGSAETQYF.

Here the CDR3 DNA reads TGTGCCAGCAGCGCTAGGACTGCCGGCTCTGGAAACACCATATATTTT. Amino acids: CASSARTAGSGNTIYF. The chain combines TRBV9 with TRBJ1-3, with no clear D. This CDR3 spans 16 amino acids. Germline V gene sequence: CDR1 SGDLS, CDR2 YYNGEE. Trimming left V 3 bases short and J 0 bases short, with 13 bases between.

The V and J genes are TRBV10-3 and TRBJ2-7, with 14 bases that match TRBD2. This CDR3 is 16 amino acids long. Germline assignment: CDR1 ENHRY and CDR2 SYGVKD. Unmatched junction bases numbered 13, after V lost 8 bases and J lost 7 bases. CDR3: CAIGTSGRGGNREQYF. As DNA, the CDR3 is TGTGCCATCGGGACTAGCGGGAGAGGGGGGAATAGAGAGCAGTACTTC.

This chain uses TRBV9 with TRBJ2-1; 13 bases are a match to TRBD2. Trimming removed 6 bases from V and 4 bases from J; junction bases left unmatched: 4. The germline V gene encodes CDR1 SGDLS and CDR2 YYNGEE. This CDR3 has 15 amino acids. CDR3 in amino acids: CASNGGLAGYNEQFF. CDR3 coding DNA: TGTGCCAGCAATGGGGGACTAGCGGGGTACAATGAGCAGTTCTTC.

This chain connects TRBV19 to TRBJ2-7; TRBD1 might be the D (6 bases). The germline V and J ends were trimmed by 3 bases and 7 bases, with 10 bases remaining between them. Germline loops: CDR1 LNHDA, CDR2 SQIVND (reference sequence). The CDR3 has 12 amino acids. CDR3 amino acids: CASSMGAGEQYF. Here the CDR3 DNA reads TGTGCCAGTAGTATGGGGGCTGGGGAGCAGTACTTC.

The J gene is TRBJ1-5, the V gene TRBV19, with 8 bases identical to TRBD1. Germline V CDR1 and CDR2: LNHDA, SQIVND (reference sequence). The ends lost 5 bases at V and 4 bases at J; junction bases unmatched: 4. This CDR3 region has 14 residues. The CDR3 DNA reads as TGTGCCAGTAGTTCAAGGGACAGGAATCAGCCCCAGCATTTT. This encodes CASSSRDRNQPQHF.

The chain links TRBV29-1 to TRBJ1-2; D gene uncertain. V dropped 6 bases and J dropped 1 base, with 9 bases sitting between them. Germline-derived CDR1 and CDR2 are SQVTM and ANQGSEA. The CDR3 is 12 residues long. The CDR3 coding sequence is TGCAGCGTCACTGCCGATAACTATGGCTACACCTTC. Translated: CSVTADNYGYTF.

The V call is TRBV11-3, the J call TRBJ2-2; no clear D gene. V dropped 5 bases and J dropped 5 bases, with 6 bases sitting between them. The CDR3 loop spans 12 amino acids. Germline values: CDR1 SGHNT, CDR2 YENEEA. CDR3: CASSPWTGELFF. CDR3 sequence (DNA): TGTGCCAGCAGCCCATGGACCGGGGAGCTGTTTTTT.

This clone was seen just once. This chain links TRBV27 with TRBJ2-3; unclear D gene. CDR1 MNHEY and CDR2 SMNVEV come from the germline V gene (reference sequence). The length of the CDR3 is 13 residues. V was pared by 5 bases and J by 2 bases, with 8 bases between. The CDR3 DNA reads TGTGCCAGCAGTCCCACCGACACAGATACGCAGTATTTT. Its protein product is CASSPTDTDTQYF.

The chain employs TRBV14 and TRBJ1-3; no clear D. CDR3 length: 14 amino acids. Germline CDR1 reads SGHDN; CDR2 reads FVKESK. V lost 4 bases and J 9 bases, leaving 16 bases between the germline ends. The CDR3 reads CASSPLDQVGTIYF. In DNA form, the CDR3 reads TGTGCCAGCAGCCCTCTGGACCAGGTGGGCACCATATATTTT.

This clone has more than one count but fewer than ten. CDR3: CASSPLGGGYTF. The CDR3 region has the DNA TGTGCCAGCTCACCCTTGGGAGGCGGCTACACCTTC. The chain links TRBV18 to TRBJ1-2; D unclear. With 3 bases removed from V and 8 bases from J, the gap between germline ends came to 10 bases. CDR1 is KGHSH, CDR2 LQKENI, per germline. The CDR3 spans 12 residues.

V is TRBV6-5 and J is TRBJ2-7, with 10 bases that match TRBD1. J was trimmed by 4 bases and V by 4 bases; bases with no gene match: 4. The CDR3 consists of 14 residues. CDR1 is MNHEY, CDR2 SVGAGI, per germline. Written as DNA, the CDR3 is TGTGCCAGCAGTTCGACAGGGGGCTTGTACGAGCAGTACTTC. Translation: CASSSTGGLYEQYF.

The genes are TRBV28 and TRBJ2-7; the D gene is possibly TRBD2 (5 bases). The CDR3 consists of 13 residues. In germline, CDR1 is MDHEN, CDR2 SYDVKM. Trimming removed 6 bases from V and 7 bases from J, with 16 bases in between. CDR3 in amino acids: CASRVTQSGEQYF. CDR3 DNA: TGTGCCAGCAGGGTGACACAGTCGGGGGAGCAGTACTTC.

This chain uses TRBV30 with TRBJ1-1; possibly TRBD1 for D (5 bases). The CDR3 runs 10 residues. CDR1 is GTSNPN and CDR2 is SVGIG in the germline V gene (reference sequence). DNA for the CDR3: TGTGCAGCAGGGTGGGCTGAAGCTTTCTTT. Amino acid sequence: CAAGWAEAFF.

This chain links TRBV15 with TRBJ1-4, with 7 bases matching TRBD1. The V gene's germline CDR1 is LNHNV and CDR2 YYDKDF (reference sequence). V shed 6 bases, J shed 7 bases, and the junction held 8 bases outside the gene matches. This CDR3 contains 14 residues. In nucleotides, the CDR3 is TGTGCCACCAGAGGCCAGGGGGAGGGTGAAAAACTGTTTTTT. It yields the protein CATRGQGEGEKLFF.

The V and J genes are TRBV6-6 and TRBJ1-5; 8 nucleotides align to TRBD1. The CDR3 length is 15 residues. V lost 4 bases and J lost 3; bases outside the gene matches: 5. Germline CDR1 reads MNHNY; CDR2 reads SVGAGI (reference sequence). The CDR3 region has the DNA TGTGCCAGCAGTTCCACAGGGGGTTACAATCAGCCCCAGCATTTT. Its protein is CASSSTGGYNQPQHF.

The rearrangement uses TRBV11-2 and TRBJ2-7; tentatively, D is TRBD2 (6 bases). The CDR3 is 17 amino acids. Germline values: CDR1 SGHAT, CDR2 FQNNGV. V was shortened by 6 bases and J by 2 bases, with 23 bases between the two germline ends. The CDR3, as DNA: TGTGCCAGCAGTTTCTTACTTCGTGGGCTAGCGACCTACGAGCAGTACTTC. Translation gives CASSFLLRGLATYEQYF.

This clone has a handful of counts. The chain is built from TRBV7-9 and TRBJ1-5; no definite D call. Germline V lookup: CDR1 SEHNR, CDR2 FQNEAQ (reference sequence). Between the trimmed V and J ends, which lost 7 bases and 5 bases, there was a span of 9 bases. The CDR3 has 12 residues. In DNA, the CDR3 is TGTGCCAGCACGGGTGGCGATCAGCCCCAGCATTTT. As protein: CASTGGDQPQHF.

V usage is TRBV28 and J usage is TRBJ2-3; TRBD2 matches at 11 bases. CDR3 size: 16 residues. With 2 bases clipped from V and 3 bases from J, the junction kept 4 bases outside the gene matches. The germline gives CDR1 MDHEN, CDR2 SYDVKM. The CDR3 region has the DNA TGTGCCAGCAGTTTAACTAGCGGGAGAATAACAGATACGCAGTATTTT. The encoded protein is CASSLTSGRITDTQYF. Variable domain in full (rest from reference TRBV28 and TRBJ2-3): DVKVTQSSRYLVKRTGEKVFLECVQDMDHENMFWYRQDPGLGLRLIYFSYDVKMKEKGDIPEGYSVSREKKERFSLILESASTNQTSMYLCASSLTSGRITDTQYFGPGTRLTVL.

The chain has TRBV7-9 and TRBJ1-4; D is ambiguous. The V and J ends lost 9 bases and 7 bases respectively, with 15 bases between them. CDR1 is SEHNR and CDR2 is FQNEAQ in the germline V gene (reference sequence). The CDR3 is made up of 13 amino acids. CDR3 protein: CASHLYVGEKLFF. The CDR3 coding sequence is TGTGCCAGTCACCTATATGTTGGTGAAAAACTGTTTTTT.

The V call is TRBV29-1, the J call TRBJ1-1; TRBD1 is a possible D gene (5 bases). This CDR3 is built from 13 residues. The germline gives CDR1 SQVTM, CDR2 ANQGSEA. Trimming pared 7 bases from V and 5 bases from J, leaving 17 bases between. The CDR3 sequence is CSGSVGAQTEAFF. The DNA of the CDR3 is TGCAGCGGGTCAGTAGGGGCGCAAACTGAAGCTTTCTTT.

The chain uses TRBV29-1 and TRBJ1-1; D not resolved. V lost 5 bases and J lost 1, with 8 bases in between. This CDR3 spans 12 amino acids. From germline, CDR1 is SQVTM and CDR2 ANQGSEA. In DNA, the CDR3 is TGCAGCGTTCTGGAATGGAACACTGAAGCTTTCTTT. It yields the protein CSVLEWNTEAFF.

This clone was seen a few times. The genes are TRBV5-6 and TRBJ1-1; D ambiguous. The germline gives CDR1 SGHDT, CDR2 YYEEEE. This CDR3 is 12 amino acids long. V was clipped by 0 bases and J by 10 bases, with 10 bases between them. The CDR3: CASSLATIGAFF. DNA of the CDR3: TGTGCCAGCAGCTTGGCTACTATCGGAGCTTTCTTT.

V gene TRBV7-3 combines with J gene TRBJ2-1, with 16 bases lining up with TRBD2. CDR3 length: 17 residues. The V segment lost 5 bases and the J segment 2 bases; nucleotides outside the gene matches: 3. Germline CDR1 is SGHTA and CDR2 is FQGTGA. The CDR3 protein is CASSAGTSGRAYNEQFF. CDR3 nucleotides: TGTGCCAGCAGCGCAGGGACTAGCGGGAGGGCCTACAATGAGCAGTTCTTC. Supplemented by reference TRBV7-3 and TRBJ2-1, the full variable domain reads GAGVSQTPSNKVTEKGKYVELRCDPISGHTALYWYRQSLGQGPEFLIYFQGTGAADDSGLPNDRFFAVRPEGSVSTLKIQRTERGDSAVYLCASSAGTSGRAYNEQFFGPGTRLTVL.

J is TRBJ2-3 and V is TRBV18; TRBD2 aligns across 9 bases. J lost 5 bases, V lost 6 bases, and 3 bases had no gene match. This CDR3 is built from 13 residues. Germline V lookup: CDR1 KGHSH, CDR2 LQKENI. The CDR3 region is CASSSGRIDTQYF. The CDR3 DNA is TGTGCCAGCTCTAGCGGGAGAATAGATACGCAGTATTTT. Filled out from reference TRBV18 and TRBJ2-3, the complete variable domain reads NAGVMQNPRHLVRRRGQEARLRCSPMKGHSHVYWYRQLPEEGLKFMVYLQKENIIDESGMPKERFSAEFPKEGPSILRIQQVVRGDSAAYFCASSSGRIDTQYFGPGTRLTVL.

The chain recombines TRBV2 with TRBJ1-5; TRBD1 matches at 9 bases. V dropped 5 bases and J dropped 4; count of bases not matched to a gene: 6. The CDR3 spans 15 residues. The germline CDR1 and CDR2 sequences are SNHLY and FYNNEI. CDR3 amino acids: CASSKQGARNQPQHF. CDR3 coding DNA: TGTGCCAGCAGTAAACAGGGGGCGCGTAATCAGCCCCAGCATTTT.

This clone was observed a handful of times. The CDR3 nucleotides are TGTGCCAGCAGTTTGCCGGAGAGACGTAACAATGAGCAGTTCTTC. Translating it yields CASSLPERRNNEQFF. The chain uses TRBV28 and TRBJ2-1; D is ambiguous. Germline CDR1 reads MDHEN; CDR2 reads SYDVKM. The CDR3 has 15 residues. Between the trimmed V and J ends, which lost 3 bases and 5 bases, there was a span of 14 bases.

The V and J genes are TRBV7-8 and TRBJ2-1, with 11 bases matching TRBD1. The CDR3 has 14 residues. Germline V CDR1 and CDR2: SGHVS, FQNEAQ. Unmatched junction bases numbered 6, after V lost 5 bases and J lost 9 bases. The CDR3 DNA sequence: TGTGCCAGCAGCCCATGGACAGGGGGCGGTGAGCAGTTCTTC. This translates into CASSPWTGGGEQFF.

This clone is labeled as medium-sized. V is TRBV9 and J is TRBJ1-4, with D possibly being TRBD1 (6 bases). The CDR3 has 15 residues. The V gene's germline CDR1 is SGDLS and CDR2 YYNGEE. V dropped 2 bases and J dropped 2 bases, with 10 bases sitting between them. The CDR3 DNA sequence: TGTGCCAGCAGCGTTTTAGGGGGTACTAATGAAAAACTGTTTTTT. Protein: CASSVLGGTNEKLFF.